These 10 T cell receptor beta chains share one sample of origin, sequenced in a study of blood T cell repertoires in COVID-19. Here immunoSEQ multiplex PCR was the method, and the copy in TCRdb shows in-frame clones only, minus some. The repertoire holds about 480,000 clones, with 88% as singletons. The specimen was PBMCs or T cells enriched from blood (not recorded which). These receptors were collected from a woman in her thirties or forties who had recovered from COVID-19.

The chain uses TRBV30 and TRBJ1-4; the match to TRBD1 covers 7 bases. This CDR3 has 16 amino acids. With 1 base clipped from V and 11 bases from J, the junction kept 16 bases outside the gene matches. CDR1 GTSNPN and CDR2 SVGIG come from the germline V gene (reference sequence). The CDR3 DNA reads TGTGCCTGGAGTGCTACACCGGGACAGACGGGAAAGAAACTGTTTTTT. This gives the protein CAWSATPGQTGKKLFF.

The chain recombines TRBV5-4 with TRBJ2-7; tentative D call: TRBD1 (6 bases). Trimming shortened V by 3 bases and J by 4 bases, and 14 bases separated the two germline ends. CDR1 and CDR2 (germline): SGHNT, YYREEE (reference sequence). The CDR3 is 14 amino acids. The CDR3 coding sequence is TGTGCCAGCAGCTCTCCGGGACATTCTTACGAGCAGTACTTC. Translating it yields CASSSPGHSYEQYF.

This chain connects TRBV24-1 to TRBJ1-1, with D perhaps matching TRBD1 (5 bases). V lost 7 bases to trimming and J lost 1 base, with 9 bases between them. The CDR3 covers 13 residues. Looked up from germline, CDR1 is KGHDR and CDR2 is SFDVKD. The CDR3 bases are TGTGCCACCAGGGCCGACAGGAACACTGAAGCTTTCTTT. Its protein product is CATRADRNTEAFF.

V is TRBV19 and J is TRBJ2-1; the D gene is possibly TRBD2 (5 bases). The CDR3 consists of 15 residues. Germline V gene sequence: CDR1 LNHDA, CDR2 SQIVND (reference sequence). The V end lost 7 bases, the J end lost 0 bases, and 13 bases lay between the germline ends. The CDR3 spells CASNLDGNSYNEQFF. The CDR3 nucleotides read TGTGCCAGTAACTTGGACGGGAACTCCTACAATGAGCAGTTCTTC.

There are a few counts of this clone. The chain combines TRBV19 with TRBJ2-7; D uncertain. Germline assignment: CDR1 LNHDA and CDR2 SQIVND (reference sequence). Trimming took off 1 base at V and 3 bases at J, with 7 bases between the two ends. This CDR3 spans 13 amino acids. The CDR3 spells CASSIGQIYEQYF. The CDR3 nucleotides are TGTGCCAGTAGTATAGGGCAGATCTACGAGCAGTACTTC.

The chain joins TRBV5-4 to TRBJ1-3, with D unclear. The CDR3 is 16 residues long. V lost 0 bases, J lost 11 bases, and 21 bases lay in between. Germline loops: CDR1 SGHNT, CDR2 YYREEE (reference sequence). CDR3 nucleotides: TGTGCCAGCAGCTTGGCGGGCAGGCCTAGCGGAGAGGCCATATATTTT. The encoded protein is CASSLAGRPSGEAIYF.

The CDR3 DNA reads as TGTGCCAGCAGTTTTAACAGAGCGAACACTGAAGCTTTCTTT. Amino acid sequence: CASSFNRANTEAFF. The rearrangement links TRBV28 to TRBJ1-1; no clear D. The V gene's germline CDR1 is MDHEN and CDR2 SYDVKM. This CDR3 is 14 amino acids long. Trimming pared 3 bases from V and 1 base from J, leaving 9 bases between.

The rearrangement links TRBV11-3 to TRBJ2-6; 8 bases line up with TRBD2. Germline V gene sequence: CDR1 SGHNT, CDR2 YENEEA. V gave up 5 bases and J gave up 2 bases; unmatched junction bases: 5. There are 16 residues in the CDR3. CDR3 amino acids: CASSPRGGTGANVLTF. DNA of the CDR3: TGTGCCAGCAGCCCCCGGGGGGGGACTGGGGCCAACGTCCTGACTTTC.

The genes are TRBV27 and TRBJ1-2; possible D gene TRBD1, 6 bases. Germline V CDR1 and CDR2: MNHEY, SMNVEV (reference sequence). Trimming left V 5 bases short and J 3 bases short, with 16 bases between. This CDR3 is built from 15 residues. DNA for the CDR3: TGTGCCAGCAGTCCGTCAGGGGCCCTAGACTATGGCTACACCTTC. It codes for CASSPSGALDYGYTF.

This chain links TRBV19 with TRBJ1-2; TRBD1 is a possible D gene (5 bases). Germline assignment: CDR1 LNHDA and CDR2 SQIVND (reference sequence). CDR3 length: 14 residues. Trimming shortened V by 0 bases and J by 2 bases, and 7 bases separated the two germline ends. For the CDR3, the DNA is TGTGCCAGTAGTATAGAACGACAGAACTATGGCTACACCTTC. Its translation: CASSIERQNYGYTF.